This TCR beta chain was obtained from a study of blood T cell repertoires in COVID-19. Germline CDR1 reads SGHDN; CDR2 reads FVKESK. The length of the CDR3 is 17 residues. After removal of 1 base from V and 3 bases from J, the junction contained 8 bases not matched to a gene. Generated by immunoSEQ multiplex PCR, the TCRdb table keeps only in-frame clones and is missing some. The data contain a few hundred thousand clones, about 85% of them singletons. Input material: PBMCs or T cells enriched from blood (not recorded which). The chain recombines TRBV14 with TRBJ1-1, with 10 bases that match TRBD1. The TCR originated in a man aged 40-55 years who had recovered from COVID-19. CDR3 sequence (DNA): TGTGCCAGCAGCCAAGTCGGGACAGGGGCGTTCGACACTGAAGCTTTCTTT. This codes for CASSQVGTGAFDTEAFF.